This T cell receptor beta chain was documented in a study of monozygotic twins with inflammatory bowel disease. Per donor, 2 to 3 ml of blood was collected and frozen. TCRdb reprocessed the 5' RACE reads and keeps a single row for each CDR3 protein, giving no DNA. Its clone listing holds 420,000 or so distinct CDR3 sequences. Looked up from germline, CDR1 is SGHDT and CDR2 is YYEEEE. The CDR3 has 14 residues. What was sequenced was blood. The sequence was collected from a human donor with ulcerative colitis or Crohn's disease, or a healthy co-twin of an affected twin (not recorded which). This chain joins TRBV5-6 and TRBJ2-3. The CDR3 here is CASSFGVDTDTQYF.